This T cell receptor beta chain was obtained from a study of CD8+ T cells in alopecia areata. Study-level background: Twice daily, treated patients received 5 to 10 mg of oral tofacitinib.

The treatment is: oral pan-JAK inhibitor, 5-10 mg twice daily. TCR sequencing used cDNA made by reverse transcription of extracted RNA. The data were produced by immunoSEQ multiplex PCR, yet TCRdb's version contains in-frame clones alone and is incomplete. The sample carries 150,000 to 250,000 clones, roughly 64% recorded once. Study conclusions and caveats: There was only one nonresponder, so it was unclear how baseline CD8+ expansion relates to response. Tofacitinib delivered significant drops in scalp clonality and in expanded CD8+ clones among the top 100.

Germline CDR1 reads ENHRY; CDR2 reads SYGVKD. This CDR3 contains 14 residues. The junction had 11 bases not matched to a gene; V was cut back by 8 bases and J by 6 bases. This clone was seen only once. Antigen specificity is unknown. Additional DNA sequences in this sample encode the identical CDR3. This clonotype was obtained from a human donor with alopecia areata. The sample was CD4+ T cells sorted from blood, taken at week 24, from a patient treated with tofacitinib. The chain is built from TRBV10-3 and TRBJ2-7; 9 nucleotides agree with TRBD2. CDR3 region: CAIGRGGREAEQYF. The CDR3 nucleotides are TGTGCCATCGGGCGGGGGGGGCGGGAGGCCGAGCAGTACTTC.